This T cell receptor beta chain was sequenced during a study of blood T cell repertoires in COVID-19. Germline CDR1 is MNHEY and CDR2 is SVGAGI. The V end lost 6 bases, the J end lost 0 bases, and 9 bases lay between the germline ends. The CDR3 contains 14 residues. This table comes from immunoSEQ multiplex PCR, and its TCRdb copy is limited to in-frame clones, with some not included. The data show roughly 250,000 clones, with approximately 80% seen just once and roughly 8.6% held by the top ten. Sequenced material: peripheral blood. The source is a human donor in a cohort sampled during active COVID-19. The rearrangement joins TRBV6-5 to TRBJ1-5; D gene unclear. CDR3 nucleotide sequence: TGTGCCAGCAGCTCTCAGTATAGCAATCAGCCCCAGCATTTT. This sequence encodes CASSSQYSNQPQHF.